This T cell receptor beta chain was sequenced during a study of blood T cell repertoires in COVID-19. Study-wide context: Nucleic acid was either cDNA or gDNA, and it came from T cells, B-cell-depleted T cells, or PBMCs.

Per the original data handling: Scientists estimated how many nucleated cells there were by amplifying reference gene primers. Using immunoSEQ multiplex PCR, the repertoire was profiled, and TCRdb retains in-frame clones only, with some absent. V and J calls and clone size are given by that table; D and trimming were obtained from the DNA. The sample has under 400,000 clones, approximately 90% seen once; the top ten hold roughly 4%. Seattle participants joined during active infection and were tracked over time. This clone was counted a single time. Trimming pared 1 base from V and 1 base from J, leaving 14 bases between. CDR3 size: 17 residues. Germline values: CDR1 SGHTA, CDR2 FQGNSA.

The clonotype comes from a woman in her sixties with COVID-19, enrolled during active disease. The gene calls are TRBV7-2 and TRBJ2-1; the D gene is possibly TRBD2 (6 bases). What was sequenced was peripheral blood. CDR3 region: CASSLVGGGGSYNEQFF. The CDR3 region has the DNA TGTGCCAGCAGCTTAGTCGGGGGTGGTGGATCCTACAATGAGCAGTTCTTC.